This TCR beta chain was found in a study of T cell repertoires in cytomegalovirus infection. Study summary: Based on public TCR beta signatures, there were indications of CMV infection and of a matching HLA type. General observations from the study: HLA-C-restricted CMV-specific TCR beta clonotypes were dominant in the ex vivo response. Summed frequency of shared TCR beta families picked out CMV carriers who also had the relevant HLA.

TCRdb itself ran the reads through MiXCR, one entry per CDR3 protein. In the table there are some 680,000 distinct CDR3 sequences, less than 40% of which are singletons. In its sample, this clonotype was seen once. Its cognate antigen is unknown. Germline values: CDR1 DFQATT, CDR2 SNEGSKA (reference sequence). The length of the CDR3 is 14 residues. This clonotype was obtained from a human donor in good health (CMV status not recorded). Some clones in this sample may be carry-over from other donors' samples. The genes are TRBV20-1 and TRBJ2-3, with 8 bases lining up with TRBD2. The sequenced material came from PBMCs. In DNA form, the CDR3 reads TGCAGGCCGGCCTTGCGGGGGGACACAGATACGCAGTATTTT. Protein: CRPALRGDTDTQYF.